The rows below give T cell receptor beta chains drawn from one sample of a study of CD8+ T cells in alopecia areata. TCRdb's copy holds only in-frame clones and misses some; the assay was immunoSEQ multiplex PCR. Among roughly 140,000 clones listed, 45% to 55% were seen once. Sequenced here: CD8+ T cells sorted from blood, sampled at week 0. The receptors were sampled from a human donor with alopecia areata. Each CDR3 is given with its conserved first and last residue.

J gene,V gene,CDR3 protein
TRBJ2-7,TRBV5-1,CASSGEPNYEQYF
TRBJ2-2,TRBV9,CASSPGQGGTGELFF
TRBJ1-1,TRBV30,CAWSVLDRDTEAFF
TRBJ2-3,TRBV5-1,CASSRTGGVTQYF
TRBJ2-1,TRBV5-1,CASSLGAGDEQFF
TRBJ2-3,TRBV11-2,CASSLGFTDTQYF
TRBJ1-1,TRBV6-6,CASSLQGGTEAFF
TRBJ1-2,TRBV6-5,CASSYVRTGGHGYTF
TRBJ1-1,TRBV7-2,CASSTRPGGTIMNTEAFF
TRBJ1-5,TRBV10-3,CAIGPNQPQHF
TRBJ2-1,TRBV7-2,CASSPTSGGHNEQFF
TRBJ2-1,TRBV6-6,CASVDRPYNEQFF
TRBJ2-2,TRBV7-3,CASSLSAGYTGELFF
TRBJ2-7,TRBV18,CASSPPRTGDYEQYF
TRBJ2-7,TRBV30,CAWSVSSGAAYEQYF
TRBJ2-5,TRBV7-3,CASSPDPKETQYF
TRBJ2-3,TRBV11-2,CASSLEPSGATPLYF
TRBJ2-3,TRBV27,CASQGLPRERSDTQYF
TRBJ1-1,TRBV6-5,CASSANRGLNTEAFF
TRBJ2-7,TRBV30,CAWTAGTGDYEQYF
TRBJ2-7,TRBV5-6,CASSLGQAEQYF
TRBJ1-5,TRBV10-2,CASSRLDSNQPQHF
TRBJ2-2,TRBV9,CASSSGPSTGELFF
TRBJ1-1,TRBV29-1,CSGTKGQPEAFF
TRBJ2-1,TRBV27,CASRPWTGRDDEQFF
TRBJ2-7,TRBV2,CASFSSRQSYEQYF
TRBJ1-1,TRBV7-2,CASSLTGTEAFF
TRBJ2-1,TRBV27,CASSLIPSSSYNEQFF
TRBJ2-7,TRBV5-1,CASSDTREGREQYF
TRBJ1-1,TRBV6-5,CASSFREGLTEAFF